This entry lists 26 T cell receptor beta chains sequenced from one sample in a study of T cells after posttransplantation cyclophosphamide. Using immunoSEQ multiplex PCR, the repertoire was profiled, and TCRdb retains in-frame clones only, with some absent. The table has 3,000 to 4,000 clones, about 84% seen once. The sample was memory CD8+ T cells sorted from blood. Receptors originate from a woman aged 55-75 years in good health, CMV-negative, and a related stem cell transplant donor.

This clone was seen just once. The V gene is TRBV7-9, the J gene TRBJ2-7, with D possibly being TRBD2 (5 bases). V was cut by 1 base and J by 4 bases, with 11 bases left in between. Germline loops: CDR1 SEHNR, CDR2 FQNEAQ (reference sequence). CDR3 size: 14 residues. DNA of the CDR3: TGTGCCAGCAGCTTAGGCGGGCCCCATTACGAGCAGTACTTC. Amino acid sequence: CASSLGGPHYEQYF.

The chain links TRBV13 to TRBJ2-3; 14 bases align to TRBD2. The CDR3 is made up of 15 amino acids. Looked up from germline, CDR1 is PRHDT and CDR2 is FYEKMQ (reference sequence). V gave up 5 bases and J gave up 7 bases; unmatched junction bases: 5. The DNA of the CDR3 is TGTGCCAGCAGCCTCGGGACTAGCGGGAGTAATACGCAGTATTTT. Translating gives CASSLGTSGSNTQYF.

The CDR3 DNA follows: TGTGCCAGCAGTCCCGGGCAGCCCCAGCATTTT. Its protein product is CASSPGQPQHF. The genes are TRBV28 and TRBJ1-5; D is uncertain. The CDR3 runs to 11 residues. The V end was cut by 5 bases, the J end by 7 bases, with 6 bases between. Germline assignment: CDR1 MDHEN and CDR2 SYDVKM.

The J gene is TRBJ2-2, the V gene TRBV9; 13 nucleotides align to TRBD2. The CDR3 runs 17 residues. V lost 4 bases, J lost 5 bases, and 8 bases stayed unmatched. Looked up from germline, CDR1 is SGDLS and CDR2 is YYNGEE. CDR3 residues: CASSSSTSGGYTGELFF. Here the CDR3 DNA reads TGTGCCAGCAGCTCCTCGACTAGCGGGGGGTATACCGGGGAGCTGTTTTTT. Full variable domain (outside the CDR3, taken from reference TRBV9 and TRBJ2-2): DSGVTQTPKHLITATGQRVTLRCSPRSGDLSVYWYQQSLDQGLQFLIQYYNGEERAKGNILERFSAQQFPDLHSELNLSSLELGDSALYFCASSSSTSGGYTGELFFGEGSRLTVL.

This sequence joins TRBV6-6 and TRBJ1-3, with D possibly being TRBD1 (6 bases). The CDR3 is made up of 13 amino acids. V lost 9 bases, J lost 4 bases, and 13 bases lay in between. The germline V gene has CDR1 MNHNY and CDR2 SVGAGI (reference sequence). CDR3 bases: TGTGCCAGTACTCTCCAGGGGGGAAACACCATATATTTT. Its protein product is CASTLQGGNTIYF.

The chain recombines TRBV7-9 with TRBJ1-1; 9 bases are shared with TRBD1. The CDR3 is 16 amino acids. Germline loops: CDR1 SEHNR, CDR2 FQNEAQ (reference sequence). Unmatched junction bases numbered 9, after V lost 4 bases and J lost 3 bases. This chain's CDR3 is CASSYPGQGWDTEAFF. DNA for the CDR3: TGTGCCAGCAGCTATCCGGGACAGGGATGGGACACTGAAGCTTTCTTT.

As concerns this clone: A far bigger clonotype differs at one base, so this is likely a read error. The chain is built from TRBV7-6 and TRBJ1-5; no definite D call. Germline CDR1 is SGHVS and CDR2 is FNYEAQ. V was shortened by 8 bases and J by 7 bases, with 21 bases between the two germline ends. CDR3 length: 15 amino acids. The DNA of the CDR3 is TGTGCCAGCGGCCCCACCACGGCAGGTTCACAGCCCCAGCATTTT. Translating it yields CASGPTTAGSQPQHF.

This clone has just one count. The chain carries TRBV7-2 and TRBJ2-1; D not certain. The V and J ends lost 1 base and 9 bases respectively, with 4 bases between them. This CDR3 spans 11 amino acids. Germline CDR1 is SGHTA and CDR2 is FQGNSA. CDR3 sequence reads: CASSLGGEQFF. The CDR3 coding sequence is TGTGCCAGCAGCTTAGGAGGTGAGCAGTTCTTC. The entire variable domain, with the rest obtained from reference TRBV7-2 and TRBJ2-1, is as follows: GAGVSQSPSNKVTEKGKDVELRCDPISGHTALYWYRQSLGQGLEFLIYFQGNSAPDKSGLPSDRFSAERTGGSVSTLTIQRTQQEDSAVYLCASSLGGEQFFGPGTRLTVL.

This clone was seen a single time. The V call is TRBV29-1, the J call TRBJ2-3; D may be TRBD2 (6 bases). Germline values: CDR1 SQVTM, CDR2 ANQGSEA. Trimming removed 6 bases at V and 6 bases at J, with 13 bases between. CDR3 length: 12 residues. As DNA, the CDR3 is TGCAGCGTAAGCGGGCTGAGGGATACGCAGTATTTT. Protein: CSVSGLRDTQYF.

This chain joins TRBV18 and TRBJ2-5, with 8 bases matching TRBD2. The CDR3 spans 16 residues. Losses at the gene ends were 6 bases for V and 2 bases for J; bases not matched to a gene: 11. The germline CDR1 and CDR2 sequences are KGHSH and LQKENI. Here the CDR3 reads CASSPSAGGPQETQYF. The CDR3 DNA reads as TGTGCCAGCTCCCCCTCTGCGGGGGGCCCACAAGAGACCCAGTACTTC.

V and J are TRBV28 and TRBJ1-2; D gene ambiguous. Deletions cut 8 bases from V and 8 bases from J, with 12 bases between. The length of the CDR3 is 11 residues. Germline lookup yields CDR1 MDHEN and CDR2 SYDVKM. CDR3 in DNA: TGTGCCAGCTCCTCCTCCGTAGGCTACACCTTC. This translates into CASSSSVGYTF.

This clone has just one count. This chain links TRBV7-8 with TRBJ2-2, with 7 nucleotides matching TRBD2. After removal of 5 bases from V and 0 bases from J, the junction contained 12 bases not matched to a gene. The length of the CDR3 is 18 residues. CDR1 and CDR2 from the germline V gene are SGHVS and FQNEAQ. In nucleotides, the CDR3 is TGTGCCAGCAGCCCCCCGGGGCTAGCGGCAGCGAACACCGGGGAGCTGTTTTTT. It translates to CASSPPGLAAANTGELFF.

The chain employs TRBV30 and TRBJ2-7; 8 positions match TRBD2. The J segment lost 0 bases and the V segment lost 5 bases, leaving 15 bases of the junction unmatched. Germline loops: CDR1 GTSNPN, CDR2 SVGIG (reference sequence). This CDR3 has 17 residues. CDR3 in DNA: TGTGCCTGGGCGAGGGGGGCGGGGGGCTGGAGCTCCTACGAGCAGTACTTC. Amino acids: CAWARGAGGWSSYEQYF.

Remarks on this clone: Mismatch with germline at one junction end may stem from a read error. Additional DNA sequences in this sample encode the identical CDR3. The chain uses TRBV2 and TRBJ1-6, with 7 positions matching TRBD1. CDR1 is SNHLY, CDR2 FYNNEI, per germline. This CDR3 contains 15 residues. CDR3: CARGQSSSYNSPLHF. In nucleotides, the CDR3 is TGTGCCAGGGGACAGTCGAGCTCCTATAATTCCCCCCTCCACTTT. The variable domain in full, completed from reference TRBV2 and TRBJ1-6, reads EPEVTQTPSHQVTQMGQEVILRCVPISNHLYFYWYRQILGQKVEFLVSFYNNEISEKSEIFDDQFSVERPDGSNFTLKIRSTKLEDSAMYFCARGQSSSYNSPLHFGNGTRLTVT.

V usage is TRBV28 and J usage is TRBJ2-7; 11 nucleotides line up with TRBD2. V lost 5 bases and J lost 4; bases outside the gene matches: 13. Germline lookup yields CDR1 MDHEN and CDR2 SYDVKM. The CDR3 runs to 17 residues. The CDR3: CASSNFDRASGRYEQYV. In DNA form, the CDR3 reads TGTGCCAGCAGTAACTTTGACCGTGCTAGCGGGAGGTACGAGCAGTACGTC.

V gene TRBV11-2 combines with J gene TRBJ2-4, with D hard to call. The germline V and J ends were trimmed by 1 base and 0 bases, with 4 bases remaining between them. The germline CDR1 and CDR2 sequences are SGHAT and FQNNGV. This CDR3 region has 14 residues. The CDR3 sequence: CASSLALAKNIQYF. In DNA form, the CDR3 reads TGTGCCAGCAGCTTAGCCCTAGCCAAAAACATTCAGTACTTC.

The V and J genes are TRBV4-2 and TRBJ2-1, with TRBD2 matching 9 bases. V lost 4 bases and J lost 2; bases outside the gene matches: 12. Germline V CDR1 and CDR2: LGHNA, YNFKEQ. The CDR3 is 18 amino acids. CDR3 sequence reads: CASSLPRVVAGAYNEQFF. Here the CDR3 DNA reads TGTGCCAGCAGCCTTCCCAGAGTTGTAGCGGGGGCCTACAATGAGCAGTTCTTC.

This clone was found a few times. The chain recombines TRBV7-9 with TRBJ2-7; D might be TRBD2 (5 bases). Germline values: CDR1 SEHNR, CDR2 FQNEAQ (reference sequence). CDR3 length: 16 amino acids. Trimming left V 5 bases short and J 5 bases short, with 22 bases between. CDR3: CASSHPRADYANEQYF. The CDR3 nucleotides are TGTGCCAGCAGCCACCCCCGCGCCGACTACGCCAACGAGCAGTACTTC. The full variable domain, in which reference TRBV7-9 and TRBJ2-7 provide the parts outside the CDR3, is DTGVSQNPRHKITKRGQNVTFRCDPISEHNRLYWYRQTLGQGPEFLTYFQNEAQLEKSRLLSDRFSAERPKGSFSTLEIQRTEQGDSAMYLCASSHPRADYANEQYFGPGTRLTVT.

This rearrangement joins TRBV7-9 to TRBJ2-5; TRBD2 is a possible D gene (5 bases). The CDR3 is made up of 14 amino acids. CDR1 is SEHNR, CDR2 FQNEAQ, per germline (reference sequence). V was trimmed by 6 bases and J by 2 bases, leaving 13 bases between them. The CDR3 protein is CASSSTGKQETQYF. The CDR3 DNA sequence: TGTGCCAGCAGTTCCACCGGGAAGCAAGAGACCCAGTACTTC.

V is TRBV28 and J is TRBJ2-7; a weak D match, TRBD2 (5 bases). V was trimmed by 4 bases and J by 5 bases, leaving 9 bases between them. Germline V gene sequence: CDR1 MDHEN, CDR2 SYDVKM. This CDR3 spans 12 amino acids. CDR3: CASSSRGNEQYV. CDR3 in DNA: TGTGCCAGCAGTTCCCGGGGTAACGAGCAGTACGTC.

This clone was seen more than once but under ten times. The chain couples TRBV4-1 to TRBJ2-7; D may be TRBD2 (6 bases). The V end was cut by 0 bases, the J end by 0 bases, with 9 bases between. The V gene's germline CDR1 is MGHRA and CDR2 YSYEKL. The CDR3 is 15 residues long. The DNA of the CDR3 is TGCGCCAGCAGCCAAGATCTTAGCGGCTCCTACGAGCAGTACTTC. This encodes CASSQDLSGSYEQYF.

The chain has TRBV7-9 and TRBJ2-7, with D possibly matching TRBD2 (6 bases). The CDR3 totals 16 residues. CDR1 and CDR2 from the germline V gene are SEHNR and FQNEAQ (reference sequence). Trimming pared 5 bases from V and 6 bases from J, leaving 23 bases between. This CDR3 is CASSTLGWGKEGEQYF. CDR3 in DNA: TGTGCCAGCAGCACCCTCGGCTGGGGGAAGGAGGGCGAGCAGTACTTC. Full variable domain (rest looked up from reference TRBV7-9 and TRBJ2-7): DTGVSQNPRHKITKRGQNVTFRCDPISEHNRLYWYRQTLGQGPEFLTYFQNEAQLEKSRLLSDRFSAERPKGSFSTLEIQRTEQGDSAMYLCASSTLGWGKEGEQYFGPGTRLTVT.

The genes are TRBV5-6 and TRBJ1-4; 7 bases line up with TRBD1. CDR1 SGHDT and CDR2 YYEEEE come from the germline V gene. V lost 4 bases and J lost 7; bases outside the gene matches: 4. CDR3 size: 13 residues. CDR3 sequence (DNA): TGTGCCAGCAGCCTCCGGGACAGTGAAAAACTGTTTTTT. This translates into CASSLRDSEKLFF.

This chain joins TRBV7-6 and TRBJ1-2, with 7 bases identical to TRBD1. The germline gives CDR1 SGHVS, CDR2 FNYEAQ. The CDR3 has 17 amino acids. V dropped 5 bases and J dropped 6; count of bases not matched to a gene: 18. CDR3 protein: CASSPVPDRVLENGYTF. The DNA for the CDR3 is TGTGCCAGCAGCCCGGTCCCAGACAGGGTGTTGGAAAATGGCTACACCTTC.

The rearrangement links TRBV27 to TRBJ2-3; TRBD2 matches at 7 bases. V was clipped by 5 bases and J by 5 bases; unmatched bases: 10. CDR1 MNHEY and CDR2 SMNVEV come from the germline V gene (reference sequence). There are 15 residues in the CDR3. In nucleotides, the CDR3 is TGTGCCAGCAGTGGGACGGGAGGATTACTAGATACGCAGTATTTT. This gives the protein CASSGTGGLLDTQYF.

A word on this clone: Mismatch with germline at one junction end may stem from a read error. This chain connects TRBV7-7 to TRBJ2-1; 12 bases map to TRBD2. The CDR3 is 14 residues long. CDR1 and CDR2 from the germline V gene are SSHAT and FNYEAQ (reference sequence). As DNA, the CDR3 is TGTGCTAGCAGCCCGCGGACTAGCGGGGATGAGCAGTTCTTC. It codes for CASSPRTSGDEQFF.